This T cell receptor beta chain was captured in a study of T cell responses to AZD1222 COVID-19 vaccine. About the research overall: Combined were second doses at about 4 or about 12 weeks. Study-wide findings and caveats: A rise in Spike-specific TCR breadth and depth followed two AZD1222 doses. Sampling that yielded the repertoires occurred only after the peak T cell response. Spike regions recognized by vaccine-associated CD4 TCRs spanned the protein, led by 160-218 and 743-854.

On this clone itself: The antigen remains undetermined.

This table comes from immunoSEQ multiplex PCR, and its TCRdb copy is limited to in-frame clones, with some not included. The sample holds under 80,000 clones, about nine tenths seen once. This CDR3 comprises 15 residues. CDR1 and CDR2 (germline): SGDLS, YYNGEE. V lost 0 bases and J lost 1, with 11 bases in between. The receptor was derived from an adult in good health. This sequence joins TRBV9 and TRBJ2-7; D might be TRBD2 (6 bases). Sequenced here: peripheral blood, sampled on day 0 of AZD1222 vaccination. For the CDR3, the DNA is TGTGCCAGCAGCGTAGGTAGCGGATTGTCCTACGAGCAGTACTTC. It codes for CASSVGSGLSYEQYF.